This T cell receptor beta chain came from a study of T cell responses to AZD1222 COVID-19 vaccine. Broader study findings: There were mostly white British donors and more females than males, and clonal diversity was possibly underestimated. Across the whole spike, CD4 TCRs peaked at regions 160-218 and 743-854.

This CDR3 has 14 residues. Germline V gives CDR1 MGHDK, CDR2 SYGVNS. With 0 bases removed from V and 5 bases from J, the gap between germline ends came to 10 bases. Comments on this clone: Antigen specificity is unknown.

Profiled with immunoSEQ multiplex PCR; TCRdb holds only in-frame clones, not every one. Seen here are roughly 150,000 clones, roughly nine tenths observed once, and the top ten hold 5% to 5.5%. The origin of this receptor is an adult in good health. Sequences were derived from peripheral blood, sampled on day 0 of AZD1222 vaccination. This rearrangement joins TRBV25-1 to TRBJ1-1, with D unresolved. As DNA, the CDR3 is TGTGCCAGCAGTGAATATCCCGAAGGGACTGAAGCTTTCTTT. Protein product: CASSEYPEGTEAFF.